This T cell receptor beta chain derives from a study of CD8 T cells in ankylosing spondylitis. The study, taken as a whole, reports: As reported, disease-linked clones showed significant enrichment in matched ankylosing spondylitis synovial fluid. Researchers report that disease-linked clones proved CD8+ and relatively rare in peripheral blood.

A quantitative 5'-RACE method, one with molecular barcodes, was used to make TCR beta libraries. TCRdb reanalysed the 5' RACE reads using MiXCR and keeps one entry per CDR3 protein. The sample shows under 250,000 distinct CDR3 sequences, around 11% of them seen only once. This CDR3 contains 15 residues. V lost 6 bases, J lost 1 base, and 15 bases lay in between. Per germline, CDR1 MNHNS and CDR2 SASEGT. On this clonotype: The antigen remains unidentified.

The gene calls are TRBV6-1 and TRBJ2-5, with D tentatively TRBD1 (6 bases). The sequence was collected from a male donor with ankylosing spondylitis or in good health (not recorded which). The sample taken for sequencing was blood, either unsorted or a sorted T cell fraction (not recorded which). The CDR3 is CASSPPQQGQETQYF. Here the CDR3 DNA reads TGTGCCAGCAGCCCCCCCCAACAGGGCCAAGAGACCCAGTACTTC.